Shown below are 3 T cell receptor beta chains from a single sample sequenced in a study of CD8 T cells in ankylosing spondylitis. Study-level results: Ankylosing spondylitis blood appeared to be characterized by a TCR beta motif of fewer than ten highly homologous variants.

Antigen specificity for these receptors is unknown. MiXCR, applied by TCRdb to the 5' RACE reads, yields one record per CDR3 protein. The sample carries under 850,000 distinct CDR3 sequences, around 17% recorded once. Sequencing was done on a sample of blood, either unsorted or a sorted T cell fraction (not recorded which). The receptors shown here come from a male donor with ankylosing spondylitis.

Worth noting for this clonotype: One end of the junction is discordant with germline, which a read error may explain. V usage is TRBV19 and J usage is TRBJ2-7, with 7 bases lining up with TRBD2. This CDR3 has 14 residues. CDR1 LNHDA and CDR2 SQIVND come from the germline V gene (reference sequence). The CDR3 region is CASSTGTTALEQYF. The CDR3, as DNA: TGCGCCAGTAGTACCGGGACTACCGCTCTCGAGCAGTACTTC. Combining the CDR3 with reference TRBV19 and TRBJ2-7 gives the whole variable domain DGGITQSPKYLFRKEGQNVTLSCEQNLNHDAMYWYRQDPGQGLRLIYYSQIVNDFQKGDIAEGYSVSREKKESFPLTVTSAQKNPTAFYLCASSTGTTALEQYFGPGTRLTVT.

This chain connects TRBV27 to TRBJ2-3; D gene ambiguous. Germline CDR1 is MNHEY and CDR2 is SMNVEV (reference sequence). The CDR3 runs to 14 residues. The V gene lost 7 bases and the J gene lost 8 bases, with 19 bases spanning the gap. This chain's CDR3 is CASTVSAVMGTQYF. DNA for the CDR3: TGTGCCAGCACCGTTTCCGCGGTAATGGGTACGCAGTATTTT.

The chain links TRBV28 to TRBJ2-1; tentatively, D is TRBD2 (6 bases). CDR1 is MDHEN and CDR2 is SYDVKM in the germline V gene. This CDR3 region has 17 residues. Deletions cut 5 bases from V and 4 bases from J, with 21 bases between. The CDR3 nucleotides read TGTGCCAGCAGTCCACAACGGGACTCTCACCCATACAATGAGCAGTTCTTC. Its protein product is CASSPQRDSHPYNEQFF.